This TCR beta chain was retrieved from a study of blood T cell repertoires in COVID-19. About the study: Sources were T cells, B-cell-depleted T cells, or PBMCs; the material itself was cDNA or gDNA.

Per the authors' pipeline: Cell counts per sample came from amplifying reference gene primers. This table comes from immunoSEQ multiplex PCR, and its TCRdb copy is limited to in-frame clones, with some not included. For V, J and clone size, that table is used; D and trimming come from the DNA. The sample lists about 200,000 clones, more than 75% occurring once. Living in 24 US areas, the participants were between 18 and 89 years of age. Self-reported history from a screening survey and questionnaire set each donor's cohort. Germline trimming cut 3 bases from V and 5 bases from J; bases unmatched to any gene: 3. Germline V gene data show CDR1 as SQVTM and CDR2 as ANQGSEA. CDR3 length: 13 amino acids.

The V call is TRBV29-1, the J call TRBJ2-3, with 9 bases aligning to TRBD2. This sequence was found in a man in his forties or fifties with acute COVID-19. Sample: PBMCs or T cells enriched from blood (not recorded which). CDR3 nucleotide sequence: TGCAGCGTTGAGGTAGCGGGAGTAGATACGCAGTATTTT. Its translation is CSVEVAGVDTQYF.